One sample yielded the 8 T cell receptor beta chains listed below, sequenced in a study of T cells in women clearing cervical HPV infection. Data came from immunoSEQ multiplex PCR; TCRdb stores just in-frame clones and leaves some out. The sample holds 20,000 to 25,000 clones. Sequenced: blood buffy coat. These receptors were taken from a woman aged 18-70 years with a cervical HPV16 infection that either progressed to CIN3+ or cleared (not recorded which).

Points on this clone: The read ends 3 residues early relative to the CDR3; the germline J gene fills the gap. The genes are TRBV7-1 and TRBJ2-5, with 12 bases fitting TRBD2. TRBV7-1 is noted as an ORF with a role that remains uncertain. This CDR3 region has 20 residues. Trimming cost V 2 bases and J 1 base; bases outside gene matches: 14. CDR3 bases read: TGTGCCAGCAGCTCACGACGGCCCGGGACTAGCGGGTTAGGCCAAGAGACC. Translation gives CASSSRRPGTSGLGQET. The complete CDR3 sequence is CASSSRRPGTSGLGQETQYF.

To note about this clone: The read terminates 3 residues before the CDR3 end, so the remaining end is supplied by the germline J gene. The rearrangement uses TRBV19 and TRBJ2-4, with 7 bases aligning to TRBD1. Germline V gene data show CDR1 as LNHDA and CDR2 as SQIVND (reference sequence). CDR3 length: 13 residues. The CDR3 loop reads CASSHRGYYGQYF. The CDR3 DNA, read in part, is TGTGCCAGTAGCCACAGGGGTTACTATGGT.

In regard to this clone: The CDR3 end is not reached by the read, which stops 3 residues before it; the germline J gene fills it in. The chain uses TRBV19 and TRBJ1-2; 9 bases are a match to TRBD1. CDR1 is LNHDA, CDR2 SQIVND, per germline (reference sequence). V lost 5 bases to trimming and J lost 7 bases; unmatched junction nucleotides: 8. The CDR3 sequence is 14 residues long. Partial CDR3 DNA: TGTGCCAGTAGTCCCCGGGACAGGGTCCGTGGC. Protein product: CASSPRDRVRG. The CDR3 in full is CASSPRDRVRGYTF.

As for this clone: The read gets to within 3 residues of the CDR3 end, and the germline J gene fills in the rest. V is TRBV30 and J is TRBJ2-4, with D perhaps matching TRBD2 (5 bases). CDR1 and CDR2 (germline): GTSNPN, SVGIG (reference sequence). This CDR3 spans 12 amino acids. The CDR3 is CASRNSGRGQYF. CDR3 DNA (partial): TGTGCCTCCAGGAATTCAGGCCGGGGT.

Comment on this clone: The CDR3 end lies 3 residues beyond the end of the read and is filled in from the germline J gene. The same CDR3 is also encoded by other DNA sequences in this sample. The chain links TRBV12-3 or TRBV12-4 to TRBJ1-2; TRBD1 agrees at 7 bases. CDR3 length: 12 residues. Trimming took 3 bases from V and 7 from J; bases not matched to a gene: 2. CDR3 amino acids: CASSLAGGGYTF. The sequenced part of the CDR3 DNA is TGTGCCAGCAGTTTGGCAGGGGGTGGC.

A note on this clone: The read terminates 3 residues ahead of where the CDR3 ends, so the germline J gene completes it. The J gene is TRBJ2-3, the V gene TRBV4-1; the match to TRBD2 covers 8 bases. Germline trimming cut 10 bases from V and 1 base from J; bases unmatched to any gene: 1. The germline CDR1 and CDR2 sequences are MGHRA and YSYEKL. CDR3 length: 12 residues. The CDR3 sequence: CATTSGTDTQYF. The DNA read from the CDR3 is TGCGCCACGACTAGCGGCACAGATACG.

With respect to this clone: The CDR3 end lies 3 residues beyond the end of the read and is filled in from the germline J gene. The genes are TRBV10-3 and TRBJ1-2, with 7 bases aligning to TRBD1. The germline CDR1 and CDR2 sequences are ENHRY and SYGVKD. This CDR3 is 13 amino acids long. CDR3 region: CAISEIQGKGYTF. CDR3 DNA, as far as it was read: TGTGCCATCAGTGAAATACAGGGGAAGGGC.

Points on this clone: With the read ending 3 residues before the CDR3 end, the germline J gene is used to fill in that end. The genes are TRBV20-1 and TRBJ2-1; D perhaps matches TRBD2 (6 bases). V lost 4 bases, J lost 1 base, and 17 bases lay in between. The CDR3 sequence is 16 residues long. Germline V gene lookup returns CDR1 DFQATT and CDR2 SNEGSKA (reference sequence). CDR3 DNA, as far as it was read: TGCAGTGCTACCTTTGGCAGCGGGCGTTCCTACAATGAG. Its translation: CSATFGSGRSYNE. In full, the CDR3 is CSATFGSGRSYNEQFF.